This T cell receptor (beta chain) was identified in a study of T cells in Graves' hyperthyroidism and ophthalmopathy. CDR3 size: 15 residues. Germline V gene lookup returns CDR1 SNHLY and CDR2 FYNNEI. V lost 5 bases and J 4 bases, leaving 14 bases between the germline ends. RNA transcripts gave rise to amplified TCR beta CDR3 regions. The primer set for the first-round RT-PCR of the TCR CDR3 was HTBI. TCRdb ran MiXCR on the multiplex PCR reads and lists one entry per CDR3 protein. Among 340,000 or so distinct CDR3 sequences, about 21% were seen once, and the ten largest hold about 50%. Sequencing was performed on blood. This chain connects TRBV2 to TRBJ1-4, with a tentative D call TRBD1 (6 bases). This sequence originates from a woman between 50 and 59 years old with Graves' hyperthyroidism. The CDR3 spells CASSLSSGVNEKLFF. Here the CDR3 DNA reads TGTGCCAGCAGTTTATCTTCAGGGGTTAATGAAAAACTGTTTTTT.